This entry is about one TCR beta chain. Libraries were prepared by immunoSEQ multiplex PCR; TCRdb keeps only in-frame clonotypes and omits some of them. The data show more than 250,000 clones, with just under 90% seen just once and roughly 5.9% held by the top ten. This sample is part of a study of blood T cell repertoires in COVID-19. Looking at the study overall: Italy, Spain and the United States were the sources of the convalescent and acute COVID-19 samples.

Trimming removed 6 bases from V and 0 bases from J, with 19 bases in between. The CDR3 loop spans 17 amino acids. From germline, CDR1 is SGHVS and CDR2 FNYEAQ. The sequenced sample consisted of peripheral blood. This TCR was recovered from a woman aged 50 to 60 with COVID-19, enrolled during active disease. The chain joins TRBV7-6 to TRBJ2-3; weak D call: TRBD2 (5 bases). The CDR3 loop is CASRLLGGHRSTDTQYF. The DNA of the CDR3 is TGTGCCAGCAGACTATTGGGCGGGCACAGAAGCACAGATACGCAGTATTTT.